This T cell receptor (beta chain) appears in the sequencing data of a study of blood T cell repertoires in COVID-19 (dated by TCRdb to about 2020). A note on the overall study: The collaborator samples originated in the United States, Italy and Spain and spanned the acute and convalescent phases of COVID-19. The material from the prospective study consisted of cDNA or gDNA derived from T cells, B-cell-depleted T cells, or PBMCs. Subjects who had been exposed to COVID-19, were actively infected with it, or had recovered from it provided the deeply sampled blood TCRbeta repertoires that made up the dataset. Where available, HLA class I and class II types were taken from metadata supplied by the sample provider and were not determined by assay-based typing. A de-identified subject ID, COVID-19 status, age in years and sex were almost always included in the sample metadata. The samples were drawn from the first 160 participants of the ongoing ImmuneRACE study and from 1,254 subjects provided by 6 global collaborators. The repertoires were released in a freely available public database meant as a resource for research on the immune response to SARS-CoV-2.

General findings and caveats noted by the study authors: Clinical and demographic metadata were provided uncurated, with the amount varying by source and participant.

Concerning this clone itself: Its target antigen remains unknown. Qualities for individual bases were not recorded, and no much larger clone is one base off.

The immunoSEQ Assay, a bias-controlled multiplex PCR, was used to amplify TCRbeta CDR3 regions from genomic DNA. The authors' pipeline ran thus. The number of nucleated cells in each sample was estimated from the amplification of reference gene primers within the assay. To quantify the absolute abundance of each unique TCRbeta CDR3 rearrangement, sequence reads were collapsed and filtered. For each sample, productive Simpson clonality was calculated as the square root of Simpson's diversity index across productive rearrangements. TCRdb stores this immuneACCESS table with in-frame sequences only. Part of the clones is absent; in the studies checked, under half of the shortfall reflects unresolved V genes, and no reason is known for the rest. From that table come the V and J calls and clone size; the DNA was used to work out D and trimming. The sample data list 310,000 or so clones, and approximately 91% of these were observed just once. The top ten hold over 9% of the sample.

V drops 9 bases and J drops 8 bases, leaving 13 bases in between. The CDR3, from cysteine to phenylalanine, totals 11 residues. The kept DNA is CDR3 alone, 33 bases in frame from the first base. CDR1 and CDR2, per the germline V gene, are LGHNT and FRNRAP. One collaborating source in Seattle enrolled patients while the patients were actively infected and followed the patients over time throughout the course of disease. Whole blood was collected in K2EDTA tubes by collaborating institutions according to the institutions' own protocols. For TCRbeta analysis, collaborators shipped samples as frozen whole blood, isolated PBMCs, or DNA extracted from either of those sample types.

Input material: peripheral blood. The clonotype originates from a woman aged 30 to 39 with COVID-19, enrolled during active disease. The sequence links TRBV12-5 to TRBJ1-2, and the D gene may be TRBD1, 5 bases matching. The CDR3 protein: CARKDQGGYTF. In nucleotides, the sequence is TGTGCTAGAAAGGACCAGGGCGGCTACACCTTC.